These 21 T cell receptor beta chains were all obtained from the same sample, sequenced in a study of somatic mutations in cytotoxic T cells in rheumatoid arthritis. Some clones are missing from TCRdb's copy, which holds only in-frame ones; the method was immunoSEQ multiplex PCR. The sample consists of 20,000 to 25,000 clones, about 86% of them appearing once. Sequencing used CD8+ T cells sorted from blood. These receptors were obtained from a woman aged 50 to 65 in good health.

V is TRBV6-4 and J is TRBJ2-1; D ambiguous. This CDR3 spans 12 amino acids. Germline CDR1 MRHNA, CDR2 SNTAGT. V lost 2 bases and J 10 bases, leaving 9 bases between the germline ends. The CDR3 coding sequence is TGTGCCAGCAGTGACGGTTGGTCGGAGCAGTTCTTC. Protein: CASSDGWSEQFF.

The chain recombines TRBV18 with TRBJ2-7, with D maybe TRBD1 (7 bases). This CDR3 spans 14 amino acids. Trimming cost V 2 bases and J 5 bases, with 13 bases left between them. Germline CDR1 and CDR2: KGHSH and LQKENI. The CDR3 here is CASSPYARGDEQYF. The CDR3 coding sequence is TGTGCCAGCTCACCATACGCCAGGGGGGACGAGCAGTACTTC.

V gene TRBV11-2 combines with J gene TRBJ1-1; D is undetermined. V was pared by 0 bases and J by 5 bases, with 7 bases between. This CDR3 is 13 amino acids long. Germline-derived CDR1 and CDR2 are SGHAT and FQNNGV. CDR3: CASSLELITEAFF. Written as DNA, the CDR3 is TGTGCCAGCAGCTTAGAACTGATAACTGAAGCTTTCTTT.

This chain connects TRBV27 to TRBJ1-2; weak D call: TRBD1 (5 bases). Germline V gene data show CDR1 as MNHEY and CDR2 as SMNVEV (reference sequence). Trimming stripped 6 bases from V and 2 bases from J, with 10 bases between. The CDR3 spans 13 residues. CDR3: CASSLGGNYGYTF. In nucleotides, the CDR3 is TGTGCCAGCAGCCTGGGGGGGAACTATGGCTACACCTTC.

This chain links TRBV5-1 with TRBJ2-2, with D tentatively TRBD2 (5 bases). Germline V gene sequence: CDR1 SGHRS, CDR2 YFSETQ. Trimming took 2 bases from V and 1 from J, leaving 6 bases between them. The CDR3 covers 14 residues. CDR3 loop: CASSFRENTGELFF. The CDR3 DNA reads as TGCGCCAGCAGCTTCCGGGAGAACACCGGGGAGCTGTTTTTT.

The J gene is TRBJ2-6, the V gene TRBV9, with 8 bases lining up with TRBD2. Unmatched junction bases numbered 10, after V lost 1 base and J lost 4 bases. The CDR3 totals 18 residues. Germline values: CDR1 SGDLS, CDR2 YYNGEE. CDR3 nucleotide sequence: TGTGCCAGCAGCGTACCTTCGGGGGGGCGTTCCGGGGCCAACGTCCTGACTTTC. Translated: CASSVPSGGRSGANVLTF.

This clone has more than one count but fewer than ten. V and J are TRBV7-6 and TRBJ1-6; 7 nucleotides align to TRBD1. The CDR3 totals 13 residues. CDR1 SGHVS and CDR2 FNYEAQ come from the germline V gene. J gave up 9 bases and V 1 base, and 0 bases lay outside the gene matches. Here the CDR3 reads CASSLEGASPLHF. CDR3 nucleotides: TGTGCCAGCAGCTTAGAGGGGGCTTCACCCCTCCACTTT.

The V gene is TRBV7-2, the J gene TRBJ1-3; D gene unclear. The ends were cut back, 0 bases at V and 4 bases at J, with 10 bases in the middle. The CDR3 is 15 amino acids. Per germline, CDR1 SGHTA and CDR2 FQGNSA. Here the CDR3 DNA reads TGTGCCAGCAGCTTAGCGGAGGGCACGGGAAACACCATATATTTT. It translates to CASSLAEGTGNTIYF. Looking up the rest from reference TRBV7-2 and TRBJ1-3 gives the full variable domain: GAGVSQSPSNKVTEKGKDVELRCDPISGHTALYWYRQSLGQGLEFLIYFQGNSAPDKSGLPSDRFSAERTGGSVSTLTIQRTQQEDSAVYLCASSLAEGTGNTIYFGEGSWLTVV.

The chain uses TRBV5-1 and TRBJ1-6; 7 bases align to TRBD1. Trimming at V came to 0 bases and at J to 7 bases, leaving 10 bases not matched to a gene. The germline CDR1 and CDR2 sequences are SGHRS and YFSETQ. This CDR3 is built from 17 residues. CDR3 protein: CASSLDRGTVRNSPLHF. CDR3 DNA sequence: TGCGCCAGCAGCTTGGACCGCGGGACAGTCCGAAATTCACCCCTCCACTTT.

This clone appeared once. The chain is built from TRBV9 and TRBJ2-3, with D perhaps TRBD2 (6 bases). Trimming shortened V by 4 bases and J by 4 bases, and 19 bases separated the two germline ends. The CDR3 has 16 amino acids. Germline V lookup: CDR1 SGDLS, CDR2 YYNGEE. CDR3 loop: CASSIQLAGEADTQYF. The DNA for the CDR3 is TGTGCCAGCAGCATACAATTGGCCGGGGAGGCAGATACGCAGTATTTT.

This chain uses TRBV19 with TRBJ2-3, with D unclear. Trimming pared 5 bases from V and 2 bases from J, leaving 8 bases between. CDR1 is LNHDA and CDR2 is SQIVND in the germline V gene (reference sequence). The CDR3 has 13 amino acids. The CDR3 region is CASSGSNTDTQYF. Here the CDR3 DNA reads TGTGCCAGTAGTGGCTCGAACACAGATACGCAGTATTTT.

V is TRBV6-1 and J is TRBJ2-5; TRBD1 matches 9 bases. The CDR3 totals 18 residues. Trimming cost V 3 bases and J 0 bases; bases outside gene matches: 11. Germline CDR1 reads MNHNS; CDR2 reads SASEGT. CDR3 residues: CASSEGQGPHLYQETQYF. The CDR3 DNA reads TGTGCCAGCAGTGAGGGACAGGGCCCTCATCTGTACCAAGAGACCCAGTACTTC.

This chain links TRBV27 with TRBJ2-1, with 8 bases that match TRBD1. After removal of 5 bases from V and 8 bases from J, the junction contained 14 bases not matched to a gene. The CDR3 spans 16 residues. Per the germline V gene, CDR1 is MNHEY and CDR2 is SMNVEV (reference sequence). CDR3 amino acids: CASSRPTRGQVDEQFF. The DNA for the CDR3 is TGTGCCAGCAGTAGACCGACCAGGGGACAGGTGGATGAGCAGTTCTTC.

The chain combines TRBV25-1 with TRBJ1-2, with unresolved D. The CDR3 consists of 14 residues. Germline-derived CDR1 and CDR2 are MGHDK and SYGVNS. V was pared by 0 bases and J by 10 bases, with 15 bases between. The CDR3 nucleotides read TGTGCCAGCAGTGAATATGTCTCAGAGGGTCCCTACACCTTC. Its protein product is CASSEYVSEGPYTF.

This sequence joins TRBV10-3 and TRBJ1-2, with 11 bases lining up with TRBD1. CDR1 is ENHRY, CDR2 SYGVKD, per germline. The CDR3 is made up of 14 amino acids. Trimming cost V 5 bases and J 5 bases; bases outside gene matches: 4. CDR3 sequence: CAISQDRGPYGYTF. The CDR3 DNA is TGTGCCATCAGTCAGGACAGGGGGCCATATGGCTACACCTTC.

The chain employs TRBV9 and TRBJ2-1; D unresolved. The CDR3 covers 13 residues. The V end lost 3 bases, the J end lost 10 bases, and 14 bases lay between the germline ends. Per the germline V gene, CDR1 is SGDLS and CDR2 is YYNGEE. The CDR3 DNA reads TGTGCCAGCAGCGCCGGGTTGACTGGGGAGCAGTTCTTC. Translating it yields CASSAGLTGEQFF.

This clone was recorded only once. This chain connects TRBV4-3 to TRBJ1-5; possibly TRBD1 for D (5 bases). The CDR3 consists of 19 residues. The germline V and J ends were trimmed by 0 bases and 5 bases, with 23 bases remaining between them. Germline CDR1 is LGHNA and CDR2 is YSLEER. CDR3 bases: TGCGCCAGCAGCCAAGATTTGAATTCGAGGGGTTATTGGGATCAGCCCCAGCATTTT. Protein product: CASSQDLNSRGYWDQPQHF.

The rearrangement joins TRBV19 to TRBJ1-5, with 10 bases matching TRBD1. CDR1 is LNHDA and CDR2 is SQIVND in the germline V gene (reference sequence). The CDR3 sequence is 15 residues long. Trimming removed 3 bases from V and 2 bases from J; junction bases left unmatched: 1. This CDR3 reads CASSMGTGGNQPQHF. The CDR3 DNA is TGTGCCAGTAGTATGGGGACAGGGGGCAATCAGCCCCAGCATTTT.

V gene TRBV9 combines with J gene TRBJ2-7; 8 positions agree with TRBD1. V was pared by 1 base and J by 1 base, with 7 bases of the junction left unmatched. The CDR3 sequence is 16 residues long. The germline V gene has CDR1 SGDLS and CDR2 YYNGEE. CDR3 nucleotides: TGTGCCAGCAGCGTAACAGGGGGACGTGGGTCCTACGAGCAGTACTTC. It translates to CASSVTGGRGSYEQYF.

The chain uses TRBV27 and TRBJ2-3, with 7 bases identical to TRBD2. J gave up 1 base and V 2 bases, and 6 bases lay outside the gene matches. The germline V gene has CDR1 MNHEY and CDR2 SMNVEV (reference sequence). CDR3 length equals 16 residues. The CDR3 nucleotides read TGTGCCAGCAGTTTAGCCGTGGCGGGGGGCACAGATACGCAGTATTTT. Translation gives CASSLAVAGGTDTQYF.

The V gene is TRBV9, the J gene TRBJ2-3; D gene unclear. V was trimmed by 0 bases and J by 5 bases, leaving 7 bases between them. The germline gives CDR1 SGDLS, CDR2 YYNGEE. The CDR3 is 13 amino acids. The CDR3 DNA reads TGTGCCAGCAGCGTAGGAGTGGGAGATACGCAGTATTTT. It specifies CASSVGVGDTQYF.